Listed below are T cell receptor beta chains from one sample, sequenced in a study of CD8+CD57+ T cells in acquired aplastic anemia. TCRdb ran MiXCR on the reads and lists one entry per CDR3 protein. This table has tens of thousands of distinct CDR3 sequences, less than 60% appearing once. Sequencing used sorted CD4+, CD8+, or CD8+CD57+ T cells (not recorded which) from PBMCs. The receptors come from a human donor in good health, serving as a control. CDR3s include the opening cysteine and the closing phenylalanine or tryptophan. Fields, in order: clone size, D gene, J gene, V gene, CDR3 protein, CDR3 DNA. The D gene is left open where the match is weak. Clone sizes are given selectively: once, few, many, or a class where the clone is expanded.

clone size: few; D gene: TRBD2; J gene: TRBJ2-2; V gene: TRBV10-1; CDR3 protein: CASSLVRGRDTGELFF; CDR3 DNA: TGCGCCAGCAGCTTGGTCCGGGGGAGGGACACCGGGGAGCTGTTTTTT
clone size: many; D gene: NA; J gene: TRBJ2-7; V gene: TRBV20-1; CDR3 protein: CSANGRGYEQYF; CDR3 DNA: TGCAGTGCTAACGGCAGGGGCTACGAGCAGTACTTC
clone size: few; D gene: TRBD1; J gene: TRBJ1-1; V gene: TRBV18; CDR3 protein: CASSLGTGWTEAFF; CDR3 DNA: TGTGCCAGCTCTCTGGGGACAGGGTGGACTGAAGCTTTCTTT
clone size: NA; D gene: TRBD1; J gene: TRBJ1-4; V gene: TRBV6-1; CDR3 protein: CASGEPGGQNEKLFF; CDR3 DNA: TGTGCCAGCGGGGAACCAGGGGGCCAAAATGAAAAACTGTTTTTT
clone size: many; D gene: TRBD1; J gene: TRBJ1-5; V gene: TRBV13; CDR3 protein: CASSQGAGNQPQHF; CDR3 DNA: TGTGCCAGCAGCCAGGGGGCTGGCAATCAGCCCCAGCATTTT
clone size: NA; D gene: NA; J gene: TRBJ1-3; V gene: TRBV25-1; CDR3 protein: CASSFPGLGNTIYF; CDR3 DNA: TGTGCCAGCAGTTTCCCCGGGCTTGGAAACACCATATATTTT
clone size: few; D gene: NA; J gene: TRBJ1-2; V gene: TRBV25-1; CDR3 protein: CASDSGTRNYGYTF; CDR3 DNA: TGTGCCAGCGATTCCGGGACCCGAAACTATGGCTACACCTTC
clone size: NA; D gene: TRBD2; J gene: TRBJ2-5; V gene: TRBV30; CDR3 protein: CAWSVRLAGASQETQYF; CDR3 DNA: TGTGCCTGGAGTGTAAGACTAGCGGGGGCTTCTCAAGAGACCCAGTACTTC
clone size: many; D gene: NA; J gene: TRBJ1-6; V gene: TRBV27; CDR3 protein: CASTGGGIGLSPLHF; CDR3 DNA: TGTGCCAGCACTGGAGGGGGAATCGGGCTATCACCCCTCCACTTT
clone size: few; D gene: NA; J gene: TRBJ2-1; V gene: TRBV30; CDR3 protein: CAWSVEGNEQFF; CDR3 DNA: TGTGCCTGGAGTGTAGAGGGGAATGAGCAGTTCTTC
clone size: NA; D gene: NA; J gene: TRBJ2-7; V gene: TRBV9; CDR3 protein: CASSSWDGSGREQYF; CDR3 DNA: TGTGCCAGCAGCTCCTGGGACGGGAGCGGCCGCGAGCAGTACTTC
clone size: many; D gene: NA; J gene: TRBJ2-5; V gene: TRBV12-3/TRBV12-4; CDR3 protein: CASSQGGETQYF; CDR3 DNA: TGTGCCAGCAGCCAGGGCGGGGAGACCCAGTACTTC
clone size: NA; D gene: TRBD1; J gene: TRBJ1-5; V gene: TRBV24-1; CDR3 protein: CASSPGTGYQPQHF; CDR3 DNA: TGTGCCAGCAGTCCCGGGACAGGATATCAGCCCCAGCATTTT
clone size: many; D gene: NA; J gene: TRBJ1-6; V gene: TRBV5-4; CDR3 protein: CASSFVGGDSPLHF; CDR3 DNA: TGTGCCAGCAGCTTCGTGGGGGGGGATTCACCCCTCCACTTT
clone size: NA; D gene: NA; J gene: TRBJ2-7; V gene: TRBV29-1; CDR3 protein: CSVVEHGELYF; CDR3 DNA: TGCAGCGTGGTAGAGCACGGGGAGCTGTACTTC
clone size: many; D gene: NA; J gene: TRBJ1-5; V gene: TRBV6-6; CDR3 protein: CASSSRGTSNQPQHF; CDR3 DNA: TGTGCCAGCAGTTCGAGAGGGACTAGCAATCAGCCCCAGCATTTT
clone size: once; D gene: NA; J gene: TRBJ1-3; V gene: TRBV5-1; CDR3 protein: CASSPSDRLGNTIYF; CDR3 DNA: TGCGCCAGCAGCCCCTCGGACAGATTAGGAAACACCATATATTTT
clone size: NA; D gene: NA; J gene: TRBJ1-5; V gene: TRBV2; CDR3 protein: CASRRSSSNQPQHF; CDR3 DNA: TGTGCCAGCAGGAGGAGCTCTTCCAATCAGCCCCAGCATTTT
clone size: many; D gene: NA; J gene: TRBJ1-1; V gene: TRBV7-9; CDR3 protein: CASSLVQGNAEAFF; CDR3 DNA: TGTGCCAGCAGCTTAGTACAGGGAAACGCTGAAGCTTTCTTT
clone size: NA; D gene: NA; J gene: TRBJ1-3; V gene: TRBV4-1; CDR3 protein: CASSQGIWGDSGNTIYF; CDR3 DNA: TGCGCCAGCAGCCAAGGCATTTGGGGGGACTCTGGAAACACCATATATTTT
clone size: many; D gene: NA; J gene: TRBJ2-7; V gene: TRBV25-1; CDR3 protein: CASGGDEQYF; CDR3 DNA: TGTGCCAGCGGCGGGGACGAGCAGTACTTC
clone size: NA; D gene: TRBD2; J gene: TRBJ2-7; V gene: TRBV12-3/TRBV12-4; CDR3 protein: CASSLRTSGYEQYF; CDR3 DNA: TGTGCCAGCAGTCTCCGGACTAGCGGCTACGAGCAGTACTTC
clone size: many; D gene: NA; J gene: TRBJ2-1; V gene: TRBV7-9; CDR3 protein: CASSSLGGSYNEQFF; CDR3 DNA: TGTGCCAGCAGCTCGTTAGGAGGGAGCTACAATGAGCAGTTCTTC
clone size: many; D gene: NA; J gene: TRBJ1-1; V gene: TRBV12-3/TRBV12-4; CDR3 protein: CASSFGASTEAFF; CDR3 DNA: TGTGCCAGCAGTTTTGGGGCAAGCACTGAAGCTTTCTTT
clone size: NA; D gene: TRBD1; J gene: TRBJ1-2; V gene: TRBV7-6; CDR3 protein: CASSLTGTEDGYTF; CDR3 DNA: TGTGCCAGCAGCTTGACCGGGACAGAAGATGGCTACACCTTC
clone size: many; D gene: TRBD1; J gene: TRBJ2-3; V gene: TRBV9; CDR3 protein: CASSRDRPASTDTQYF; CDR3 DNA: TGTGCCAGCAGCCGGGACAGGCCGGCTAGCACAGATACGCAGTATTTT
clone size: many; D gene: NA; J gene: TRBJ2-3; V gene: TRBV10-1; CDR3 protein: CASSRSDSTDTQYF; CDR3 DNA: TGCGCCAGCAGCCGGTCCGATTCTACAGATACGCAGTATTTT
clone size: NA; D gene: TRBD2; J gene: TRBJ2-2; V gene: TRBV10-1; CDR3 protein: CASSVAGNTGELFF; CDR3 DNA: TGCGCCAGCAGTGTAGCGGGGAACACCGGGGAGCTGTTTTTT